This T cell receptor beta chain was documented in a study of T cell clonotyping in hematopoietic cell transplantation. Findings and limits, study-wide: Cells were unsorted, so CD4 and CD8 contributions were not separated. At the given depth, recipient repertoires were over 95% de novo clonotypes.

Recipient blood drawn about 28 days pretransplant and days 30, 100, 180 after. A note on this clone: No antigen is known for it.

Trimming stripped 8 bases from V and 8 bases from J, with 24 bases between. Germline CDR1 reads MNHEY; CDR2 reads SMNVEV (reference sequence). This CDR3 is 15 amino acids long. The table came from immunoSEQ multiplex PCR; TCRdb's copy has only in-frame clones and leaves some out. The sample records more than 25,000 clones, about 90% being singletons. Here the sequenced sample was PBMCs, taken 100 days after allogeneic stem cell transplant. The sequence was collected from a female patient aged 50-65 years who had an allogeneic stem cell transplant from a related donor, so the T cells may come from the graft donor. Some clones in this sample may be carry-over from other donors' samples. The chain has TRBV27 and TRBJ1-2; D is unresolved. CDR3 bases: TGTGCCAGCGCATCCTTAGAGGTCTCTAGTCGGGGCTACACCTTC. Its protein is CASASLEVSSRGYTF.